The sequence of this TCR beta chain was determined in a study of blood T cells in healthy people across ages. Germline V gene sequence: CDR1 LNHNV, CDR2 YYDKDF (reference sequence). J was trimmed by 7 bases and V by 2 bases; bases with no gene match: 7. CDR3 length equals 15 residues. Together with a sample-barcoded 5' primer, a J-beta primer mix was included in a second PCR lasting about 7 to 12 cycles. From the 5' RACE reads, TCRdb called clonotypes with MiXCR, one entry per CDR3 protein. The profile shows about 940,000 distinct CDR3 sequences, roughly 43% of them singletons. The TCR originated in a young man in good health. The sample comprised blood. The V gene is TRBV15, the J gene TRBJ1-5; 8 bases match TRBD1. The CDR3 loop reads CATSRQTGGEQPQHF. The CDR3 nucleotides read TGTGCCACCAGCAGACAAACAGGGGGAGAGCAGCCCCAGCATTTT.